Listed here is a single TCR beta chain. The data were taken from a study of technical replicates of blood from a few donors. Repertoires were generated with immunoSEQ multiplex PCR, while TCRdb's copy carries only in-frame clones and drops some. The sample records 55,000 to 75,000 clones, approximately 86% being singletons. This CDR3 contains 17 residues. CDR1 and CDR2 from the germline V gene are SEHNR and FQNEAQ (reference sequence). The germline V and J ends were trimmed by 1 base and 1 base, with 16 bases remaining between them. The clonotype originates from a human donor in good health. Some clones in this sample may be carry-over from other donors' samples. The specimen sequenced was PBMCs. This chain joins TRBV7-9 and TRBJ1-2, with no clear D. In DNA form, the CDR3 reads TGTGCCAGCAGCTTAGTTATTGGCAGGCAAAGTAACTATGGCTACACCTTC. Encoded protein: CASSLVIGRQSNYGYTF. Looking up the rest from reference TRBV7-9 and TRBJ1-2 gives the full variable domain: DTGVSQNPRHKITKRGQNVTFRCDPISEHNRLYWYRQTLGQGPEFLTYFQNEAQLEKSRLLSDRFSAERPKGSFSTLEIQRTEQGDSAMYLCASSLVIGRQSNYGYTFGSGTRLTVV.